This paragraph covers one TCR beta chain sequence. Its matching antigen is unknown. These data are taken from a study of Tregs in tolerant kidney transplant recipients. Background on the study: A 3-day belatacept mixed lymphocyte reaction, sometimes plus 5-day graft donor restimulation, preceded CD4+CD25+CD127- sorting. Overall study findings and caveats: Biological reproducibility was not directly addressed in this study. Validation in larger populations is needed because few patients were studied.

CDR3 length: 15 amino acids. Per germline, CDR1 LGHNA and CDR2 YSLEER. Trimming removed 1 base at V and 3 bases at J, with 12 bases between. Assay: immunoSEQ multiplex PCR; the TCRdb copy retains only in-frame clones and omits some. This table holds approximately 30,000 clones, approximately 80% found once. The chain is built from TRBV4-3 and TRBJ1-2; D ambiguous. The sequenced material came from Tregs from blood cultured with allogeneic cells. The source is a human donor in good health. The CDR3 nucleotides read TGCGCCAGCAGCCAAGCAATCGGGGTGTACTATGGCTACACCTTC. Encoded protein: CASSQAIGVYYGYTF.